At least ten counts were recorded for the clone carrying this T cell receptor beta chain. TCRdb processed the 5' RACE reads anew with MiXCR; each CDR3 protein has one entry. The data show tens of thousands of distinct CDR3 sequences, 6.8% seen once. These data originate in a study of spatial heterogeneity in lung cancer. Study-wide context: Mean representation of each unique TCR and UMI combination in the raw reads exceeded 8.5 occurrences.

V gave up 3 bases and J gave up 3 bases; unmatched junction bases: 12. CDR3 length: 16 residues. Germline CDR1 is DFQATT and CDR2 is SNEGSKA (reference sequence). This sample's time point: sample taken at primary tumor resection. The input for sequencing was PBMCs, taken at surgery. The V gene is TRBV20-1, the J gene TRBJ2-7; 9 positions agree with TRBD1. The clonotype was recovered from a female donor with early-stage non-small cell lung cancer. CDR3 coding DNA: TGCAGTGCTAGCGCCGTTGGGACAGGGAGAAGCTACGAGCAGTACTTC. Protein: CSASAVGTGRSYEQYF.